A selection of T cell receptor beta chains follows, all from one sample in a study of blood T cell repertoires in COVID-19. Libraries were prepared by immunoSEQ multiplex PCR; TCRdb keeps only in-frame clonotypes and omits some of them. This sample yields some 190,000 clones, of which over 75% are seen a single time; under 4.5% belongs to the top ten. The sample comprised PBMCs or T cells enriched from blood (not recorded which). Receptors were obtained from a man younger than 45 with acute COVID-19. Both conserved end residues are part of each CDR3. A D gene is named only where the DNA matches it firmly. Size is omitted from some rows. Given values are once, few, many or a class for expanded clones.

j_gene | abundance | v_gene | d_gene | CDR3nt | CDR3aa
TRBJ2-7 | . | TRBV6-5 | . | TGTGCCAGCAGTTTTTTGAGCGGTGAGCAGTACTTC | CASSFLSGEQYF
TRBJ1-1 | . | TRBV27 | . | TGTGCCAGCAGTACTCTTTTTTTTGGGCAGTTGACTGAAGCTTTCTTT | CASSTLFFGQLTEAFF
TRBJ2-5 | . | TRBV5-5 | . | TGTGCCAGCAGCTTGCCGGGGTCCCGCCAAGAGACCCAGTACTTC | CASSLPGSRQETQYF
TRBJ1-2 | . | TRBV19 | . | TGTGCCAGTAGTATCGGAACCGAACTATTTTCTGGCTACACCTTC | CASSIGTELFSGYTF
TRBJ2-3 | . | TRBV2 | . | TGTGCCAGCAGTCTAGCCGGAGATACGCAGTATTTT | CASSLAGDTQYF
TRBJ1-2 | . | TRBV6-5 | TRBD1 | TGTGCCAGCAAAAGCCTGGACAGGGGGATAGGCTACACCTTC | CASKSLDRGIGYTF
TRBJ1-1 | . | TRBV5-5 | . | TGTGCCAGCGGCCTCAGAAAAATGAACACTGAAGCTTTCTTT | CASGLRKMNTEAFF
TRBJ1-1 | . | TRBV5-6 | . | TGTGCCAGCAGCTTGGAATTGGGACTAATGAACACTGAAGCTTTCTTT | CASSLELGLMNTEAFF
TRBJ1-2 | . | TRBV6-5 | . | TGTGCCAGCAGTTTGGGCGACCGAACTCGGGGCTACACCTTC | CASSLGDRTRGYTF
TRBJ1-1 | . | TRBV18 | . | TGTGCCAGCTCACCGCTAGGGGCGAGAACTGAAGCTTTCTTT | CASSPLGARTEAFF
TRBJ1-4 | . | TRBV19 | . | TGTGCCAGTAGTAAGGACAGAGAGCATGAAAAACTGTTTTTT | CASSKDREHEKLFF
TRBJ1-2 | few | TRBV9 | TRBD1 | TGTGCCAGCGCCCCCGGGACAGGCTATGGCTACACCTTC | CASAPGTGYGYTF
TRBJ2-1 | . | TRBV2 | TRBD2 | TGTGCCAGCAGTCCTAGCGGGGGTGGCAATGAGCAGTTCTTC | CASSPSGGGNEQFF
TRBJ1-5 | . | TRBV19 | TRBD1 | TGTGCCAGTAGTACGGGGGGGACAGGGTGGAATCAGCCCCAGCATTTT | CASSTGGTGWNQPQHF
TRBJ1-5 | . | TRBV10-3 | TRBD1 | TGTGCCATCAGTGAATACGACAGGGGATGGAGCAATCAGCCCCAGCATTTT | CAISEYDRGWSNQPQHF
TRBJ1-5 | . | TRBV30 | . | TGTGCCTGGAGTCAAATCGGGACATACCAAAATCAGCCCCAGCATTTT | CAWSQIGTYQNQPQHF
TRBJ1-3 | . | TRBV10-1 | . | TGCGCCAGCGGGGCGTCCGGAAACACCATATATTTT | CASGASGNTIYF
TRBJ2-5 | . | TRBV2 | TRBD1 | TGTGCCAGCAGTGAACTGACAGGGGCAGAGACCCAGTACTTC | CASSELTGAETQYF
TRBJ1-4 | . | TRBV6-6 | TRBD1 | TGTGCCAGCACCAGGGGGTGGGGCAGAACTAATGAAAAACTGTTTTTT | CASTRGWGRTNEKLFF
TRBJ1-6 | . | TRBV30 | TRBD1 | TGTGCCTGGAGCGGACAGGGTGGCTCACCCCTCCACTTT | CAWSGQGGSPLHF
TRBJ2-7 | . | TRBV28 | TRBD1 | TGTGCCAGCAGTTCGAACAGGGGGAGCTCCTACGAGCAGTACTTC | CASSSNRGSSYEQYF
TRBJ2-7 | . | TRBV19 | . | TGTGCCAGTAGCTCCCGGGACACTCGCTCCTACGAGCAGTACTTC | CASSSRDTRSYEQYF
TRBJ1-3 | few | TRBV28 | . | TGTGCCAGCAGTTTTCTTACGGGCTCTGGAAACACCATATATTTT | CASSFLTGSGNTIYF
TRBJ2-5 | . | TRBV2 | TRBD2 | TGTGCCAGCAGACTAGCGGAATCGGAGACCCAGTACTTC | CASRLAESETQYF
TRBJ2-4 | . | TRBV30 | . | TGTGCCTGGAGCCCAGGTTTCATAGCCAAAAACATTCAGTACTTC | CAWSPGFIAKNIQYF
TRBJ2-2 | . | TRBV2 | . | TGTGCCAGCAGACGGAAAAGCGGCACCGGGGAGCTGTTTTTT | CASRRKSGTGELFF
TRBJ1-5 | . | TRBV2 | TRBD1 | TGTGCCAGCAGCGCAGACAGGGTGGGTCAGCCCCAGCATTTT | CASSADRVGQPQHF
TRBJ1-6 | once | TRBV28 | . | TGTGCCAGCAGTCCCCCAGGTAGGACACCCCTCCACTTT | CASSPPGRTPLHF
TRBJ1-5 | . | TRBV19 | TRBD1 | TGTGCCAGTAGTACTTCGACTGGGACAGGGAACCAGCCCCAGCATTTT | CASSTSTGTGNQPQHF
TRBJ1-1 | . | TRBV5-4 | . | TGTGCCAGCAGCCCCAGGAACTCTGAAGCTTTCTTT | CASSPRNSEAFF
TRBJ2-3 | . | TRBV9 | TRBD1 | TGTGCCAGCAGCGTAGGAACAGGACAGGGAACAGATACGCAGTATTTT | CASSVGTGQGTDTQYF
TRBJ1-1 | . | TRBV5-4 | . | TGTGCCAGCAGCTATTCGACAGGCCTTTACACTGAAGCTTTCTTT | CASSYSTGLYTEAFF
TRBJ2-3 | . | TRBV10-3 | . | TGTGCCATCAGTGACAAGCTACAGGGAACAGATACGCAGTATTTT | CAISDKLQGTDTQYF
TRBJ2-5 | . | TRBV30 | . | TGTGCCTGGACGGAGGGCAGGGCGGAGACCCAGTACTTC | CAWTEGRAETQYF
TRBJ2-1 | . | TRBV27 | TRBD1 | TGTGCCAGCAGAATGGACAGGGCGGGATACAATGAGCAGTTCTTC | CASRMDRAGYNEQFF
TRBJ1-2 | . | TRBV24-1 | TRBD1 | TGTGCCACCTCCGGGGCAGGGGGCGAAAGCTATGGCTACACCTTC | CATSGAGGESYGYTF
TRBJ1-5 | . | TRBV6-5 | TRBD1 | TGTGCCAGCAGCTCAGGGGGGCTCAATCAGCCCCAGCATTTT | CASSSGGLNQPQHF
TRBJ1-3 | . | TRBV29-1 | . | TGCAGCGTTGAAGACGGTGGAAACACCATATATTTT | CSVEDGGNTIYF
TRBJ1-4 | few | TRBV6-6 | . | TGTGCCAGCAGTTACGGGCAGAACACTGAAAAACTGTTTTTT | CASSYGQNTEKLFF
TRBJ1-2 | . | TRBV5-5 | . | TGTGCCAGCAGTTGGGAGGATGGCTACACCTTC | CASSWEDGYTF
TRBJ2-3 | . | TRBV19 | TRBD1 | TGTGCCAGTACTGACAGGGGCCGCACAGATACGCAGTATTTT | CASTDRGRTDTQYF
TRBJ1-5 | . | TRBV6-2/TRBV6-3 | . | TGTGCCAGCAGTTACTCGATGGGGCCCGGCAATCAGCCCCAGCATTTT | CASSYSMGPGNQPQHF
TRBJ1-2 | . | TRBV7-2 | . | TGTGCCAGCAGCTTAGTGGTTCGGGGGGCTGGCGGCTACACCTTC | CASSLVVRGAGGYTF
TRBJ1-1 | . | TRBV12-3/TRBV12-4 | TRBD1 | TGTGCCAGCAGTTCACGACAGGGGGAAGCTTTCTTT | CASSSRQGEAFF
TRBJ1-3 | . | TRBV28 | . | TGTGCCAGCACAAAAGCCGGAAACACCATATATTTT | CASTKAGNTIYF
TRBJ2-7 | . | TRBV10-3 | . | TGTGCCATCAGTGAGGGGGCGACCTCCTACGAGCAGTACTTC | CAISEGATSYEQYF
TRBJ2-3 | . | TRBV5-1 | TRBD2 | TGCGCCAGCAGCCCCACGGGAGGTAGCACAGATACGCAGTATTTT | CASSPTGGSTDTQYF
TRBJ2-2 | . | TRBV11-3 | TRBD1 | TGTGCCAGCAGCTTGGGGACAGCGAACACCGGGGAGCTGTTTTTT | CASSLGTANTGELFF
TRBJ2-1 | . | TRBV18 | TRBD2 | TGTGCCAGCTCTCCGGGAGGGGGGACCAATGAGCAGTTCTTC | CASSPGGGTNEQFF
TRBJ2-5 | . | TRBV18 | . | TGTGCCAGCTCACCACTCACAGGAGAGACCCAGTACTTC | CASSPLTGETQYF